This entry is about one TCR beta chain. This record comes from a study of CD8 T cells in Susac syndrome. On the study more broadly: Active disease was present in roughly 6 of the sequenced Susac syndrome patients, and remission in under 10. Patients with Susac syndrome were therapy-naive, taking corticosteroids, with some also receiving intravenous immunoglobulin, or taking intravenous immunoglobulin alone at the time their blood was drawn.

The CDR3 runs to 13 residues. Per the germline V gene, CDR1 is SNHLY and CDR2 is FYNNEI. The ends were cut back, 6 bases at V and 5 bases at J, with 14 bases in the middle. Random hexamers were used to reverse transcribe an amount of about 0.45 to 1 ug RNA. Multiplex immunoSEQ PCR targeted 54 Vbeta and 13 Jbeta TCR beta segments. MiXCR was run by TCRdb on the immunoSEQ multiplex PCR reads, yielding one entry per CDR3 protein. Here the sample spans fewer than 200,000 distinct CDR3 sequences, 91% being singletons. The study sequenced TCR beta in blood CD8+ and CD4+ T cells. The rearrangement links TRBV2 to TRBJ2-7, with D perhaps assigned TRBD1 or TRBD2 (6 bases each). The clonotype comes from a human donor with Susac syndrome. The sequencing input was CD4+ T cells from PBMCs. DNA for the CDR3: TGTGCCAGCAGCCAAGGGGGGCGCGACGAGCAGTACTTC. It translates to CASSQGGRDEQYF. Complete variable domain (other parts from reference TRBV2 and TRBJ2-7): EPEVTQTPSHQVTQMGQEVILRCVPISNHLYFYWYRQILGQKVEFLVSFYNNEISEKSEIFDDQFSVERPDGSNFTLKIRSTKLEDSAMYFCASSQGGRDEQYFGPGTRLTVT.